This T cell receptor (beta chain) was sequenced during a study of OX40 agonist ivuxolimab in advanced cancers. Study information: Aged about 23 to 90 with a mean of 60 years, they were less than 90% male.

The V and J ends lost 2 bases and 2 bases respectively, with 4 bases between them. Germline CDR1 LNHNV, CDR2 YYDKDF (reference sequence). The CDR3 loop spans 13 amino acids. The table came from immunoSEQ multiplex PCR; TCRdb's copy has only in-frame clones and leaves some out. The sample shows about 71,000 clones, about 89% of them seen only once. Study-wide findings and caveats: Undetermined was the antigen specificity of the expanded peripheral T cells.

Autoimmune disease history or systemic immunosuppression meant exclusion. With respect to this clone: The antigen is not known.

The source was CD4+ or CD8+ T cells sorted from blood, collected in a trial of the OX40 agonist ivuxolimab. The rearrangement uses TRBV15 and TRBJ2-1; D gene ambiguous. The clonotype comes from an adult with an advanced solid tumor such as melanoma, head and neck, liver or kidney cancer. The CDR3 sequence: CATSRQTYNEQFF. DNA of the CDR3: TGTGCCACCAGCAGACAGACCTACAATGAGCAGTTCTTC. The whole variable domain, filled in from reference TRBV15 and TRBJ2-1, reads DAMVIQNPRYQVTQFGKPVTLSCSQTLNHNVMYWYQQKSSQAPKLLFHYYDKDFNNEADTPDNFQSRRPNTSFCFLDIRSPGLGDTAMYLCATSRQTYNEQFFGPGTRLTVL.